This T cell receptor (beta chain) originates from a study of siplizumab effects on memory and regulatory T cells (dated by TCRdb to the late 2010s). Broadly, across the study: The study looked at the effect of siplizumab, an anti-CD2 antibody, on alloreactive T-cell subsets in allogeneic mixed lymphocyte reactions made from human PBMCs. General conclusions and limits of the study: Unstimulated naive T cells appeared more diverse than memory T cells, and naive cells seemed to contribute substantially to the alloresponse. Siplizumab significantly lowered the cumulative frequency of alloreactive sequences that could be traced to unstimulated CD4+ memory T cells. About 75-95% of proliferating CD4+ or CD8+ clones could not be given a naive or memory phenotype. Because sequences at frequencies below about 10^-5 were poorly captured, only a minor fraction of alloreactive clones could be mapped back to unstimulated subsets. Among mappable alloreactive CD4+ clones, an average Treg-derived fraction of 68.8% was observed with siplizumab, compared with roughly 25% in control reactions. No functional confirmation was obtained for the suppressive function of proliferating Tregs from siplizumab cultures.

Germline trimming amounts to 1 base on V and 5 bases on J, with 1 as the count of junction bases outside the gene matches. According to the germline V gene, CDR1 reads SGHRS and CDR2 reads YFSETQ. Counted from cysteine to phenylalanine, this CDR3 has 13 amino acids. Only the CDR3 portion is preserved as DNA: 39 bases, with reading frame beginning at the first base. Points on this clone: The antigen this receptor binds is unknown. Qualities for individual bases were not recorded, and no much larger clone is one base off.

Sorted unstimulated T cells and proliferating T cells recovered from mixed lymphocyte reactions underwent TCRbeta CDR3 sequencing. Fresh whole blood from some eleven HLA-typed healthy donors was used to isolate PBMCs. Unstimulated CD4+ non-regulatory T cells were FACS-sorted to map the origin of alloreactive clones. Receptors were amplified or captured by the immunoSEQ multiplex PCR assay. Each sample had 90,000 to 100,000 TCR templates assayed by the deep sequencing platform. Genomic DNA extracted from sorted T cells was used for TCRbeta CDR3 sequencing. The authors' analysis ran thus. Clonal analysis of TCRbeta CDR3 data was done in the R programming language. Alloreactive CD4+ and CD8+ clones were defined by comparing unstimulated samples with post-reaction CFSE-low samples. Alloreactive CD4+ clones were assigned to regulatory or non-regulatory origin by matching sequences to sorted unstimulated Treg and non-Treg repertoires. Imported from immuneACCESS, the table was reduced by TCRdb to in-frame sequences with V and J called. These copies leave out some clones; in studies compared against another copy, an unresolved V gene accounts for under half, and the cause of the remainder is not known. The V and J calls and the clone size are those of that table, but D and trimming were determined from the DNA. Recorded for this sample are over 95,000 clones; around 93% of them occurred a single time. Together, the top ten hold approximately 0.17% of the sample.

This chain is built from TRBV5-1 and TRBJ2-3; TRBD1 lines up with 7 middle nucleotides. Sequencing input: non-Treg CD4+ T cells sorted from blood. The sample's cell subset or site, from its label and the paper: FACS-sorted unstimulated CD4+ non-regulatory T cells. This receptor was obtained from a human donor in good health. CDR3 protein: CASSLTGEDTQYF. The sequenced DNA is TGCGCCAGCAGCTTGACAGGGGAAGATACGCAGTATTTT.